The 8 T cell receptor beta chains reported below all come from one sample, sequenced in a study of Ad26.COV2.S vaccination and SARS-CoV-2 variants. The repertoire was sequenced with immunoSEQ multiplex PCR; TCRdb's copy has only in-frame clones and lacks some. The sample has 300,000 to 500,000 clones, about nine tenths seen once. Treatment indicated: around 19 received Ad26.COV2.S at low or high dose, single or two shots; 5 received placebo; per-sample allocation not given. Collection of the samples took place on day 63 after the first injection of vaccine or placebo. This material consisted of peripheral blood, taken in a trial of Ad26.COV2.S vaccine versus placebo. Receptors originate from a person between 18 and 59 years old who received the Ad26.COV2.S COVID-19 vaccine or a placebo.

The chain has TRBV6-6 and TRBJ1-2, with TRBD1 identical over 7 bases. The V segment lost 7 bases and the J segment 2 bases; nucleotides outside the gene matches: 4. Germline lookup yields CDR1 MNHNY and CDR2 SVGAGI (reference sequence). The CDR3 consists of 13 residues. CDR3 residues: CASIGQVNYGYTF. Written as DNA, the CDR3 is TGTGCCAGCATTGGACAGGTCAACTATGGCTACACCTTC.

The V and J genes are TRBV18 and TRBJ1-2; TRBD1 agrees at 10 bases. V lost 2 bases, J lost 1 base, and 7 bases stayed unmatched. CDR3 length equals 17 residues. The germline V gene has CDR1 KGHSH and CDR2 LQKENI. The DNA of the CDR3 is TGTGCCAGCTCACCATGGGACAGGGGAGAAAGTAACTATGGCTACACCTTC. It specifies CASSPWDRGESNYGYTF.

J is TRBJ2-2 and V is TRBV6-4, with D tentatively TRBD1 (6 bases). Germline CDR1 is MRHNA and CDR2 is SNTAGT. The V end was cut by 4 bases, the J end by 5 bases, with 20 bases between. This CDR3 has 17 amino acids. The CDR3 nucleotides are TGTGCCAGCAGTGGACGGGCCTGGACAGACAAAACCGGGGAGCTGTTTTTT. This translates into CASSGRAWTDKTGELFF.

The chain carries TRBV5-6 and TRBJ2-7; D might be TRBD1 (6 bases). The CDR3 runs to 13 residues. V was pared by 0 bases and J by 2 bases, with 6 bases between. The germline V gene has CDR1 SGHDT and CDR2 YYEEEE. The CDR3 coding sequence is TGTGCCAGCAGCTTGGGGGACACCTACGAGCAGTACTTC. Translated, it gives CASSLGDTYEQYF. Complete variable domain (other parts from reference TRBV5-6 and TRBJ2-7): DAGVTQSPTHLIKTRGQQVTLRCSPKSGHDTVSWYQQALGQGPQFIFQYYEEEERQRGNFPDRFSGHQFPNYSSELNVNALLLGDSALYLCASSLGDTYEQYFGPGTRLTVT.

The V and J genes are TRBV14 and TRBJ1-1; D gene unclear. Between the trimmed V and J ends, which lost 4 bases and 0 bases, there was a span of 18 bases. The CDR3 extends over 17 amino acids. CDR1 and CDR2 (germline): SGHDN, FVKESK. The CDR3 region is CASSPRYRSFLNTEAFF. CDR3 DNA: TGTGCCAGCAGCCCCCGCTATCGGTCCTTTTTGAACACTGAAGCTTTCTTT.

The chain recombines TRBV19 with TRBJ2-7, with D possibly TRBD2 on 6 matching bases. The germline CDR1 and CDR2 sequences are LNHDA and SQIVND (reference sequence). The V gene lost 1 base and the J gene lost 2 bases, with 9 bases spanning the gap. The CDR3 is 14 residues long. The CDR3 region is CASSIAGETYEQYF. CDR3 DNA: TGTGCCAGTAGTATAGCGGGGGAAACCTACGAGCAGTACTTC.

CDR3 protein: CASRGTGAYEQYF. In nucleotides, the CDR3 is TGTGCCAGCAGAGGGACAGGGGCATACGAGCAGTACTTC. The chain couples TRBV12-3 or TRBV12-4 to TRBJ2-7; 10 bases map to TRBD1. This CDR3 contains 13 residues. The V gene end was trimmed by 6 bases and the J gene end by 4 bases; junction bases not matched to a gene: 3.

The chain employs TRBV5-4 and TRBJ1-1; TRBD1 is a possible D gene (6 bases). Per the germline V gene, CDR1 is SGHNT and CDR2 is YYREEE (reference sequence). The CDR3 contains 13 residues. Trimming stripped 3 bases from V and 7 bases from J, with 13 bases between. This CDR3 reads CASSSNVRGEAFF. In nucleotides, the CDR3 is TGTGCCAGCAGCTCCAACGTCAGGGGTGAAGCTTTCTTT.